The clone carrying this TCR beta chain was observed once. These data originate in a study of blood T cell repertoires in COVID-19. Background on the study: Sites in the United States, Italy and Spain provided acute and convalescent COVID-19 samples. PBMCs, B-cell-depleted T cells, or T cells were the source of the cDNA or gDNA that made up the material.

Clones were sequenced by immunoSEQ multiplex PCR, and TCRdb holds only the in-frame ones, with some missing. The top ten clones hold approximately 4.2% of a sample with approximately 96,000 clones, about 96% of them seen once. The receptor's source is a human donor with active COVID-19. The donor label of this sample is uncertain. The sample was peripheral blood.

The CDR3 loop reads CATSKGTGGEGNTIYF. DNA of the CDR3: TGTGCCACCAGCAAAGGGACAGGGGGCGAAGGAAACACCATATATTTT. The chain combines TRBV15 with TRBJ1-3; 12 bases line up with TRBD1. With V trimmed by 4 bases and J by 4 bases, 5 bases remained unmatched. CDR3 length: 16 residues. Germline CDR1 is LNHNV and CDR2 is YYDKDF (reference sequence).